Sequencing of this T cell receptor beta chain was carried out in a study of shared clonotypes between healthy human individuals. Study-wide points: It was the few donors that limited the genetic and exposure-history diversity represented.

Method: immunoSEQ multiplex PCR; TCRdb's copy keeps in-frame clones and lacks some. There are approximately 700,000 clones in the sample; about 80% occur only once, and around 2% lies in the top ten. Notes on this clone: As yet, its antigen is unknown.

Participating donors were healthy, HIV-negative adults free of recent acute infections or vaccinations. Trimming pared 6 bases from V and 0 bases from J, leaving 13 bases between. There are 15 residues in the CDR3. The germline CDR1 and CDR2 sequences are MDHEN and SYDVKM. The chain couples TRBV28 to TRBJ2-3, with TRBD1 as a possible D gene (6 bases). This TCR came from a woman under 40 in good health. The sequenced sample was memory CD4+ T cells sorted from blood. This sample's subset: CD45RA-negative fraction. The CDR3 nucleotides read TGTGCCAGCAGCCCCTTCGGGACAAGCACAGATACGCAGTATTTT. Encoded protein: CASSPFGTSTDTQYF.